This T cell receptor (beta chain) was found in a study of T cells in women clearing cervical HPV infection. In the study overall: Blood came at first lesion visit for cases, post-clearance for controls.

Points on this clone: Its antigen is undetermined. The read terminates 3 residues ahead of where the CDR3 ends, so the germline J gene completes it.

TCRdb's copy holds only in-frame clones and misses some; the assay was immunoSEQ multiplex PCR. Seen in this sample are approximately 40,000 clones; the ten most common clones hold about 7.3%. The study's findings and limits: Repertoire richness, not evenness, was significantly elevated in CIN3+ cases versus controls.

V was pared by 6 bases and J by 5 bases, with 10 bases between. Germline CDR1 and CDR2: MNHEY and SVGEGT. The CDR3 sequence is 12 residues long. This TCR came from a woman between 18 and 70 years old with a cervical HPV16 infection that either progressed to CIN3+ or cleared (not recorded which). The sample taken for sequencing was blood buffy coat. The rearrangement links TRBV6-2 or TRBV6-3 to TRBJ1-1; TRBD1 might be the D (5 bases). Partial CDR3 DNA: TGTGCCAGCAGAAGACGGGGGACTGAA. Residues: CASRRRGTE. The full CDR3 sequence reads CASRRRGTEAFF.